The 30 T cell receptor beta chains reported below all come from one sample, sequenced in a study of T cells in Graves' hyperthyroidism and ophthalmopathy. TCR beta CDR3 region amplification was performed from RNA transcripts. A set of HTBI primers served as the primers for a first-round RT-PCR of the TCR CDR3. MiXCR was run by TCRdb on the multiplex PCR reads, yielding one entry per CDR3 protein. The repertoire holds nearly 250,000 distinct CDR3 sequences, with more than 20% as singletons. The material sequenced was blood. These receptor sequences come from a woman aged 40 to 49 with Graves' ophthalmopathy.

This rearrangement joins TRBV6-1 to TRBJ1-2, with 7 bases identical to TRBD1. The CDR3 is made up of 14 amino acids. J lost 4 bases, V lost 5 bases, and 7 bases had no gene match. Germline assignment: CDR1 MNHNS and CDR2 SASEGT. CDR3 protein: CASSRRDSLYGYTF. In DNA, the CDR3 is TGTGCCAGCAGTAGGCGGGACAGCCTCTATGGCTACACCTTC.

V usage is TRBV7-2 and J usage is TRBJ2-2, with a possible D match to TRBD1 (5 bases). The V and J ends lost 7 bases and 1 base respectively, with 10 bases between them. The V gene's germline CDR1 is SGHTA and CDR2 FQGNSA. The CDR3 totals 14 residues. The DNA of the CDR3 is TGTGCCAGCACCCAGGGTGTGAACACCGGGGAGCTGTTTTTT. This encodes CASTQGVNTGELFF.

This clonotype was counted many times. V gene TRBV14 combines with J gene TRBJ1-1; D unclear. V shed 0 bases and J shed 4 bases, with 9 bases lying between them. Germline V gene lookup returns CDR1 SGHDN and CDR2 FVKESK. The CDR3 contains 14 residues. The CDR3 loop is CASSQEFPATEAFF. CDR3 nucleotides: TGTGCCAGCAGCCAAGAATTCCCAGCCACTGAAGCTTTCTTT.

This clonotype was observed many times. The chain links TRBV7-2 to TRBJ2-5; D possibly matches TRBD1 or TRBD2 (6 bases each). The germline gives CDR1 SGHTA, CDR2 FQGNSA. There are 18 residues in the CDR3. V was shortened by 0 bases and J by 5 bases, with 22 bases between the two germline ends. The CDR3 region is CASSLAGRGGTGWETQYF. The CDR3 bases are TGTGCCAGCAGCTTAGCGGGCAGGGGCGGGACGGGATGGGAGACCCAGTACTTC.

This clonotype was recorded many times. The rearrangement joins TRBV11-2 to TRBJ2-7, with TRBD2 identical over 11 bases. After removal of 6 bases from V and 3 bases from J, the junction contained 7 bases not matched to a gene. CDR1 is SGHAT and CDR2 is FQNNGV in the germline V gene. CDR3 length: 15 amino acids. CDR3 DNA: TGTGCCAGCAGTTCGGGACTAGCGGTGATCTACGAGCAGTACTTC. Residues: CASSSGLAVIYEQYF.

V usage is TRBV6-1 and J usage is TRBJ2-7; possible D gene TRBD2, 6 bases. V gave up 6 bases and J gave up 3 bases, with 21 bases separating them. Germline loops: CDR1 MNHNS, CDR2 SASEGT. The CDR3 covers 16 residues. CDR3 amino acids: CASRGGDFAGIYEQYF. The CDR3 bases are TGTGCCAGCAGAGGAGGGGATTTCGCGGGGATCTACGAGCAGTACTTC.

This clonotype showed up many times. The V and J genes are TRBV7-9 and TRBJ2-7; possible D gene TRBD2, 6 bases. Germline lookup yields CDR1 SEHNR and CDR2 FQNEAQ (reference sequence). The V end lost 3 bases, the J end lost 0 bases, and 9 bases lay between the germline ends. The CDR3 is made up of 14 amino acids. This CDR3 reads CASSFRESSYEQYF. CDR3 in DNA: TGTGCCAGCAGCTTTCGGGAGAGCTCCTACGAGCAGTACTTC.

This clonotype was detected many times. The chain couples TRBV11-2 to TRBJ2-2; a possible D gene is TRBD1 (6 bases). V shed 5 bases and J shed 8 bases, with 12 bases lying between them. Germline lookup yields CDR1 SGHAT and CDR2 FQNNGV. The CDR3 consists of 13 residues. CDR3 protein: CASSTHGTGELFF. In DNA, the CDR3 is TGTGCCAGCAGCACACACGGGACAGGGGAGCTGTTTTTT.

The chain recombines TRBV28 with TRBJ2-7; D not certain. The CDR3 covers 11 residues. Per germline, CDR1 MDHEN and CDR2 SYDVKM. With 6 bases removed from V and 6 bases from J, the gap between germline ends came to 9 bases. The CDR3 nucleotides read TGTGCCAGCAGCCTCGCCCCCGAGCAGTACTTC. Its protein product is CASSLAPEQYF.

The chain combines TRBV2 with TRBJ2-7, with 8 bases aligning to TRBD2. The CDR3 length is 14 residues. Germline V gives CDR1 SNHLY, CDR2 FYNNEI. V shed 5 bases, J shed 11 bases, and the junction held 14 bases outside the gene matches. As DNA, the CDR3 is TGTGCCAGCAGTAACTTGATCGGACTAGCTGAGGAGTACTTC. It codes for CASSNLIGLAEEYF.

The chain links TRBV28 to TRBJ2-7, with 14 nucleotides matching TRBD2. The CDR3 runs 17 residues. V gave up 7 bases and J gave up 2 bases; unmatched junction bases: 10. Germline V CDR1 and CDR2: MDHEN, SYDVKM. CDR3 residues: CASTNPGTSGGAYEQYF. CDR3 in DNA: TGTGCCAGCACCAACCCGGGGACTAGCGGGGGTGCCTACGAGCAGTACTTC. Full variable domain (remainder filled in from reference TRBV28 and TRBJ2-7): DVKVTQSSRYLVKRTGEKVFLECVQDMDHENMFWYRQDPGLGLRLIYFSYDVKMKEKGDIPEGYSVSREKKERFSLILESASTNQTSMYLCASTNPGTSGGAYEQYFGPGTRLTVT.

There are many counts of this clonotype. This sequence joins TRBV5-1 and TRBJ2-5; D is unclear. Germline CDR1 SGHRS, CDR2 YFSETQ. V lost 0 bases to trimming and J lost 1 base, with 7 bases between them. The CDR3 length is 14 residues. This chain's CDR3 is CASSLEVPQETQYF. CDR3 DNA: TGCGCCAGCAGCTTGGAAGTGCCCCAAGAGACCCAGTACTTC. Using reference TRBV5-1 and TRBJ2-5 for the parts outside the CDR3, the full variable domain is KAGVTQTPRYLIKTRGQQVTLSCSPISGHRSVSWYQQTPGQGLQFLFEYFSETQRNKGNFPGRFSGRQFSNSRSEMNVSTLELGDSALYLCASSLEVPQETQYFGPGTRLLVL.

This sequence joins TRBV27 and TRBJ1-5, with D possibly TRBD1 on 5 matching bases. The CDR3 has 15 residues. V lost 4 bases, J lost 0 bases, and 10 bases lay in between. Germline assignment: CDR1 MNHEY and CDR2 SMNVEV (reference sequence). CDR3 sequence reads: CASSWTSHSNQPQHF. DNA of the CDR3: TGTGCCAGCAGTTGGACAAGTCATAGCAATCAGCCCCAGCATTTT.

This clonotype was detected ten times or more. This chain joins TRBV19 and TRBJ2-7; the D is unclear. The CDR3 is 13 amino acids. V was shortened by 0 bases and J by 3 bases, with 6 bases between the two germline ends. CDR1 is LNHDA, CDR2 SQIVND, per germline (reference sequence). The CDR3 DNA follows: TGTGCCAGTAGTATAGAACAGTTCTACGAGCAGTACTTC. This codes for CASSIEQFYEQYF.

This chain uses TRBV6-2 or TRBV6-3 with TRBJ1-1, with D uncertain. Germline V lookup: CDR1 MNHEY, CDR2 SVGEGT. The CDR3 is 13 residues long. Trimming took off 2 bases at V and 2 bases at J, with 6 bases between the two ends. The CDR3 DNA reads TGTGCCAGCAGTTACAAAGCTAACACTGAAGCTTTCTTT. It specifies CASSYKANTEAFF.

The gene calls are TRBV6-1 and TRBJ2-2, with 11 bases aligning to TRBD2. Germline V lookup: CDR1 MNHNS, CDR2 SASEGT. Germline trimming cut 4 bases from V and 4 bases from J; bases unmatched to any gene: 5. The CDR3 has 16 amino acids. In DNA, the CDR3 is TGTGCCAGCAGTGGCGGGACTAGCGGCCTCACCGGGGAGCTGTTTTTT. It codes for CASSGGTSGLTGELFF.

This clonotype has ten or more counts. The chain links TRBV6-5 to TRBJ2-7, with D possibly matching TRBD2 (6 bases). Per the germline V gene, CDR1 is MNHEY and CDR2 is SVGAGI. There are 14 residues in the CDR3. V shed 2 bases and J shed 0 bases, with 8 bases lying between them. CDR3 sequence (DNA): TGTGCCAGCAGTTACGCGGGATACTCCTACGAGCAGTACTTC. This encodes CASSYAGYSYEQYF.

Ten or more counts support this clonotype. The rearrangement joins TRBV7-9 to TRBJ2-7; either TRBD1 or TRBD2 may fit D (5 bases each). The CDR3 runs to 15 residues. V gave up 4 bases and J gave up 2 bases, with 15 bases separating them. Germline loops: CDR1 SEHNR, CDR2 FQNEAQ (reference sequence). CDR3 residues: CASSSTGRNTYEQYF. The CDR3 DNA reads TGTGCCAGCAGCTCCACGGGACGGAACACCTACGAGCAGTACTTC.

In DNA form, the CDR3 reads TGTGCCAGCAAGAGCCAGAACACCGGGGAGCTGTTTTTT. This translates into CASKSQNTGELFF. The V call is TRBV7-3, the J call TRBJ2-2; D unresolved. The CDR3 is 13 amino acids. From germline, CDR1 is SGHTA and CDR2 FQGTGA. V dropped 7 bases and J dropped 1 base, with 7 bases sitting between them.

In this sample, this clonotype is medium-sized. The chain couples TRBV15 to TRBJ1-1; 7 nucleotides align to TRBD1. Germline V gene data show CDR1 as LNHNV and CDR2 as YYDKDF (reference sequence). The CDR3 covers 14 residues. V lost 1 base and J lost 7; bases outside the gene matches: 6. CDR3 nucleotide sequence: TGTGCCACCAGCAGAGGCGGAGGGGGCAATGAAGCTTTCTTT. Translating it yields CATSRGGGGNEAFF.

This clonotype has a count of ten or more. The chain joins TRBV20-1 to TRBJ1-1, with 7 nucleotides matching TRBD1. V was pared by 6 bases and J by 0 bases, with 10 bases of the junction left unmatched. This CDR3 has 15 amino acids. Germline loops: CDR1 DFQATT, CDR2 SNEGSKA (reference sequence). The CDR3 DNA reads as TGCAGTGCCGGCCCGGAGACAGGGTTGAACACTGAAGCTTTCTTT. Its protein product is CSAGPETGLNTEAFF.

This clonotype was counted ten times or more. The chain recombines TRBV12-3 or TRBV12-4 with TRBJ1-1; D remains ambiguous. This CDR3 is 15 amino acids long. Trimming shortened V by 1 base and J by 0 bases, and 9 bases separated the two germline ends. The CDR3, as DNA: TGTGCCAGCAGTTTAGTTCGCCAGCTGAACACTGAAGCTTTCTTT. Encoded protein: CASSLVRQLNTEAFF.

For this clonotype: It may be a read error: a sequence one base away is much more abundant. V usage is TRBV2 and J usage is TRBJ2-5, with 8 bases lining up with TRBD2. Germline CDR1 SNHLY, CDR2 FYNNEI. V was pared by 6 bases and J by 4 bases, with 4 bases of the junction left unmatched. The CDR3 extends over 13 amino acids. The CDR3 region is CASRCTSGETQYF. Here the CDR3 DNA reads TGTGCCAGCAGATGTACTAGCGGAGAGACCCAGTACTTC.

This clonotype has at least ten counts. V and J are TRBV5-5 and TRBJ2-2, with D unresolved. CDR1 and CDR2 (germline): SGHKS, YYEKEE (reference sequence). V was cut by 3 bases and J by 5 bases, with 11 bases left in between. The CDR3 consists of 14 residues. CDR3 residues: CASSSPTVTGELFF. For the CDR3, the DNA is TGTGCCAGCAGCTCGCCAACGGTGACCGGGGAGCTGTTTTTT.

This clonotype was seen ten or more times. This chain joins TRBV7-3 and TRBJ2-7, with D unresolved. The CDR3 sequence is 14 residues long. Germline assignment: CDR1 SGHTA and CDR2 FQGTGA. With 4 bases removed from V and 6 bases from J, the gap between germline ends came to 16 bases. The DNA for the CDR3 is TGTGCCAGCAGCTCCGGATCCCCAACCTCCGAGCAGTACTTC. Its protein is CASSSGSPTSEQYF.

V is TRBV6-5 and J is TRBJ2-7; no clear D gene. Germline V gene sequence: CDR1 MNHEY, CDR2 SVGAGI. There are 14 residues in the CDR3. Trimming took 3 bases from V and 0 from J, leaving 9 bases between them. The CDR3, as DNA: TGTGCCAGCAGTTATCGGACCAGCTCCTACGAGCAGTACTTC. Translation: CASSYRTSSYEQYF.

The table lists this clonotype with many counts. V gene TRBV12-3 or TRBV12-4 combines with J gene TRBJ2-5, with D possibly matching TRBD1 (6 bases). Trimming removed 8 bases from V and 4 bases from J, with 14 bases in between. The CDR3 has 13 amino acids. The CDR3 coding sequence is TGTGCCAGCTCACCCAGGGGCGCAGAGACCCAGTACTTC. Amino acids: CASSPRGAETQYF.

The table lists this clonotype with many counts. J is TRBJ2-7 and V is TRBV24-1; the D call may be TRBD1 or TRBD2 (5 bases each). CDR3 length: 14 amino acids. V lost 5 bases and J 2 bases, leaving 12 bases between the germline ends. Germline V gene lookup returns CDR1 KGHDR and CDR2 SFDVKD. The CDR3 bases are TGTGCCACCAGTGGTACGGGACCGACCTACGAGCAGTACTTC. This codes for CATSGTGPTYEQYF.

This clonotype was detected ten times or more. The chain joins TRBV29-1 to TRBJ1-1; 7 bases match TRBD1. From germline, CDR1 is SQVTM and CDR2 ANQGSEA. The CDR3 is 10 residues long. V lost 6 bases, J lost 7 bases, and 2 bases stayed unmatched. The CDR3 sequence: CSVQGIEAFF. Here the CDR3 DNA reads TGCAGCGTACAGGGGATTGAAGCTTTCTTT. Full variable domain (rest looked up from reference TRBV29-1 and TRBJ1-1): SAVISQKPSRDICQRGTSLTIQCQVDSQVTMMFWYRQQPGQSLTLIATANQGSEATYESGFVIDKFPISRPNLTFSTLTVSNMSPEDSSIYLCSVQGIEAFFGQGTRLTVV.

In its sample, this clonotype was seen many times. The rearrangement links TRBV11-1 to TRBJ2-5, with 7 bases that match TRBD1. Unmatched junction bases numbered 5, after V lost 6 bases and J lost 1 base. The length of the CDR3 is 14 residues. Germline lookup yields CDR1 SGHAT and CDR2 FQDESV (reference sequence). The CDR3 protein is CASRWGTAQETQYF. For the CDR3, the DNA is TGTGCCAGCAGGTGGGGGACAGCCCAAGAGACCCAGTACTTC.